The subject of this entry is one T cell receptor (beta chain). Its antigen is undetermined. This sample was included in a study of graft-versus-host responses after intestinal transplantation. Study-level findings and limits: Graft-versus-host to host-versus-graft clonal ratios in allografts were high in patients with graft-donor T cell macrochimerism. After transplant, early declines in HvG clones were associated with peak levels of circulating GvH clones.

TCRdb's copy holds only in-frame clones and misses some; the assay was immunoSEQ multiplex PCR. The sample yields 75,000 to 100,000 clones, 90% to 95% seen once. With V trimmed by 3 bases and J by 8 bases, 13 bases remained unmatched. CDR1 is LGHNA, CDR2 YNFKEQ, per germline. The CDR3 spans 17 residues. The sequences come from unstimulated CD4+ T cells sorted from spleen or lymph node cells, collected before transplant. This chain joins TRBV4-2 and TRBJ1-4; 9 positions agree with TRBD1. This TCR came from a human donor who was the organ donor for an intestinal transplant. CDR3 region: CASSQRVMGQGGEKLFF. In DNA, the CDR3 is TGTGCCAGCAGCCAGCGGGTGATGGGACAGGGTGGCGAAAAACTGTTTTTT.